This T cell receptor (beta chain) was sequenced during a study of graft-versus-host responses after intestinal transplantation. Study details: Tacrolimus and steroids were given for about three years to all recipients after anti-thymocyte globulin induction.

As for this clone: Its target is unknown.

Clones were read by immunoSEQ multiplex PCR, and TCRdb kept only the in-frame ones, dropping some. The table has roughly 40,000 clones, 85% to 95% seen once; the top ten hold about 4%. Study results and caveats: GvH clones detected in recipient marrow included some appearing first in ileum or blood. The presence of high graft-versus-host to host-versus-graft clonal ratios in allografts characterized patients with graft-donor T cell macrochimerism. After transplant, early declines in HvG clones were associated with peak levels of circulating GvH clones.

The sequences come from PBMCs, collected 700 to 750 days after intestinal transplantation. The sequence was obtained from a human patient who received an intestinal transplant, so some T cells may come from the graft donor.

The CDR3 bases are TGTGCTAGTGGTTTGGCGCGACAGGGGAATGAAGCTTTCTTT. Protein sequence: CASGLARQGNEAFF. This rearrangement joins TRBV12-5 to TRBJ1-1; TRBD1 matches at 8 bases. The CDR3 is made up of 14 amino acids. Germline CDR1 and CDR2: LGHNT and FRNRAP. V shed 1 base, J shed 7 bases, and the junction held 5 bases outside the gene matches.